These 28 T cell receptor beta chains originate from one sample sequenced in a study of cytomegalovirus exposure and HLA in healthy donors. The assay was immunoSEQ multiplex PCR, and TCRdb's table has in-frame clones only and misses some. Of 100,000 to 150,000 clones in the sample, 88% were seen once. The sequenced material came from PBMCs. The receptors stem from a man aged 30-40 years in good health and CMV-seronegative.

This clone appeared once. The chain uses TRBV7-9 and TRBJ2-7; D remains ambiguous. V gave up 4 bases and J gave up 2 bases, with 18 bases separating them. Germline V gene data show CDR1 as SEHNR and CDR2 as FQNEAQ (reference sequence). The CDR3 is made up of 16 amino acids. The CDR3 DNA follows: TGTGCCAGCAGCTCCACTAAACAAGATTACCCCTACGAGCAGTACTTC. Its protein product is CASSSTKQDYPYEQYF.

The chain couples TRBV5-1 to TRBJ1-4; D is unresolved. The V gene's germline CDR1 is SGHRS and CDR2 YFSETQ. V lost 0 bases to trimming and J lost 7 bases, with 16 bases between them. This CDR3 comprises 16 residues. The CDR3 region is CASSLGVEARGEKLFF. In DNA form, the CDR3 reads TGCGCCAGCAGCTTGGGAGTCGAGGCGCGCGGTGAAAAACTGTTTTTT.

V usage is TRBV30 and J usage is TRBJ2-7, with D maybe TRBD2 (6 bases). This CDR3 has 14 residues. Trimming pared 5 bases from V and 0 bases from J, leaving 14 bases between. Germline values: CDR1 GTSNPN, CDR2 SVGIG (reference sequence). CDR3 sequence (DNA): TGTGCCTGGGCCAAAGGAGGGAGCTCCTACGAGCAGTACTTC. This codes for CAWAKGGSSYEQYF.

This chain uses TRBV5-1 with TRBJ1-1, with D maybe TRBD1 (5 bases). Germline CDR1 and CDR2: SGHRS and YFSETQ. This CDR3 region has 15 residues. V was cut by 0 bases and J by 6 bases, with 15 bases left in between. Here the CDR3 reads CASSLVGWGRSEAFF. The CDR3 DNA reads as TGCGCCAGCAGCTTGGTAGGGTGGGGCAGATCTGAAGCTTTCTTT. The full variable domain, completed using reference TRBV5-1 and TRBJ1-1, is KAGVTQTPRYLIKTRGQQVTLSCSPISGHRSVSWYQQTPGQGLQFLFEYFSETQRNKGNFPGRFSGRQFSNSRSEMNVSTLELGDSALYLCASSLVGWGRSEAFFGQGTRLTVV.

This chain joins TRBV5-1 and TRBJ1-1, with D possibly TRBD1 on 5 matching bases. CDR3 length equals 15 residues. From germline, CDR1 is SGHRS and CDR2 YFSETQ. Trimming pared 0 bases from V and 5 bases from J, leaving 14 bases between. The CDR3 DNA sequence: TGCGCCAGCAGCTTGGCCGGAGGGGTAGCGACTGAAGCTTTCTTT. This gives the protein CASSLAGGVATEAFF.

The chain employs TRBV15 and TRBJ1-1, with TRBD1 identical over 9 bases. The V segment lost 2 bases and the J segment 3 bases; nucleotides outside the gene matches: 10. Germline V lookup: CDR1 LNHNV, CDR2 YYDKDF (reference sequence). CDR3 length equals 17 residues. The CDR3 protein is CATSRLQGQGQDTEAFF. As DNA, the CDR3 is TGTGCCACCAGCAGATTGCAGGGACAGGGACAGGACACTGAAGCTTTCTTT.

As DNA, the CDR3 is TGTGCCAGCAGACCCCACCTGACAGGTGACAATTCACCCCTCCACTTT. This sequence encodes CASRPHLTGDNSPLHF. J is TRBJ1-6 and V is TRBV6-6; TRBD1 might be the D (6 bases). The germline V gene has CDR1 MNHNY and CDR2 SVGAGI (reference sequence). The V end was cut by 6 bases, the J end by 7 bases, with 19 bases between. The CDR3 is 16 residues long.

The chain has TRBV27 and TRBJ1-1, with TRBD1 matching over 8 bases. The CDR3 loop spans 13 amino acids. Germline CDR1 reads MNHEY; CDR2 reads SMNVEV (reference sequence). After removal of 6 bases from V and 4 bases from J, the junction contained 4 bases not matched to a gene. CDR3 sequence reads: CASRDREATEAFF. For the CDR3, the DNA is TGTGCCAGCAGGGACAGGGAGGCCACTGAAGCTTTCTTT.

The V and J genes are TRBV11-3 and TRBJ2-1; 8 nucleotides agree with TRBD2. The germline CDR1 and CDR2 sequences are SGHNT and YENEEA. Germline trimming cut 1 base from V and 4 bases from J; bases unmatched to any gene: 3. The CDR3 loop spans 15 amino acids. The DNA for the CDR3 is TGTGCCAGCAGCTTAGGGACTAGCAGATACAATGAGCAGTTCTTC. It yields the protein CASSLGTSRYNEQFF.

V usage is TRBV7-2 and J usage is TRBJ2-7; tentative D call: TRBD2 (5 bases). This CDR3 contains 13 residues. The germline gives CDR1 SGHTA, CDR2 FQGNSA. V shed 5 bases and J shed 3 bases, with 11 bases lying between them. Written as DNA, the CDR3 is TGTGCCAGCAGCAAGGACTTGATCTACGAGCAGTACTTC. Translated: CASSKDLIYEQYF.

The CDR3 sequence: CASSVGTDSRADTQYF. The CDR3 DNA sequence: TGTGCCAGCAGCGTAGGAACAGACTCGAGGGCAGATACGCAGTATTTT. The chain carries TRBV9 and TRBJ2-3; D is perhaps TRBD2 (5 bases). This CDR3 region has 16 residues. With 0 bases removed from V and 4 bases from J, the gap between germline ends came to 15 bases. Germline loops: CDR1 SGDLS, CDR2 YYNGEE.

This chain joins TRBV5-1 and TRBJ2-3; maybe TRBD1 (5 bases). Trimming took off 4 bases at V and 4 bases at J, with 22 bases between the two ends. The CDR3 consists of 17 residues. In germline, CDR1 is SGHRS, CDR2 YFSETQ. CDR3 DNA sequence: TGCGCCAGCAGCGCCAAAGGGGTCCCTTCTGGCCCAGATACGCAGTATTTT. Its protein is CASSAKGVPSGPDTQYF. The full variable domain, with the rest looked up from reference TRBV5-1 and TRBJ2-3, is KAGVTQTPRYLIKTRGQQVTLSCSPISGHRSVSWYQQTPGQGLQFLFEYFSETQRNKGNFPGRFSGRQFSNSRSEMNVSTLELGDSALYLCASSAKGVPSGPDTQYFGPGTRLTVL.

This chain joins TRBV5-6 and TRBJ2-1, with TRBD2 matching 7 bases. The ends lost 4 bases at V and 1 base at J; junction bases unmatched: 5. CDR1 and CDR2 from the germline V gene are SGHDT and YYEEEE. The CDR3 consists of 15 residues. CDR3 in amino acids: CASSHKAGSYNEQFF. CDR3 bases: TGTGCCAGCAGCCACAAAGCGGGATCCTACAATGAGCAGTTCTTC.

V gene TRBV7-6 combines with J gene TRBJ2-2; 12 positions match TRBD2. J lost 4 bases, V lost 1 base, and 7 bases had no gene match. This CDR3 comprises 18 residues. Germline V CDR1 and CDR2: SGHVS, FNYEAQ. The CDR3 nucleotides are TGTGCCAGCAGCTTAGTGGCTCGGACTAGCGGGATCACCGGGGAGCTGTTTTTT. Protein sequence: CASSLVARTSGITGELFF.

CDR3: CASSTRSSYEQYF. The CDR3 coding sequence is TGTGCCAGCAGTACTAGGAGCTCCTACGAGCAGTACTTC. The chain carries TRBV5-4 and TRBJ2-7; the D gene is possibly TRBD2 (5 bases). Germline CDR1 reads SGHNT; CDR2 reads YYREEE (reference sequence). The CDR3 has 13 residues. V gave up 5 bases and J gave up 0 bases, with 9 bases separating them.

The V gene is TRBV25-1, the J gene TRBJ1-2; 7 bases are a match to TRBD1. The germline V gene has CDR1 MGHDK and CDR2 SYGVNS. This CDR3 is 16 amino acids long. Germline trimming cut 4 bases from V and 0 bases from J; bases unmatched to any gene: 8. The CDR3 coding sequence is TGTGCCAGCAGTGTACCCGGACAGGATACTAACTATGGCTACACCTTC. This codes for CASSVPGQDTNYGYTF.

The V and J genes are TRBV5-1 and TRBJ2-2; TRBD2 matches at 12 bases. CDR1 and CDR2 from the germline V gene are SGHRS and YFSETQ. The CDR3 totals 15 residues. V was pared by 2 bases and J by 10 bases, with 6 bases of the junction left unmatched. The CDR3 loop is CASSFLAGGPPELFF. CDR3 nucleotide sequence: TGCGCCAGCAGCTTTCTAGCGGGAGGGCCACCGGAGCTGTTTTTT.

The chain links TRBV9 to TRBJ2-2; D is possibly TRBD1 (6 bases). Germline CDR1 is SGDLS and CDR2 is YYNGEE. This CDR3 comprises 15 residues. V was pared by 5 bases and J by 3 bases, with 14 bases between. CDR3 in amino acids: CASRPGTHYTGELFF. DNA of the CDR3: TGTGCCAGCAGGCCCGGGACACATTACACCGGGGAGCTGTTTTTT.

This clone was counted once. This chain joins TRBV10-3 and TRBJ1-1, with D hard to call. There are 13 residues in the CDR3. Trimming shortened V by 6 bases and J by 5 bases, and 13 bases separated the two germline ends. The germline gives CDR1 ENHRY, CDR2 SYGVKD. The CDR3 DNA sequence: TGTGCCATCAGGGGAGTGCTAGGAACTGAAGCTTTCTTT. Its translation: CAIRGVLGTEAFF.

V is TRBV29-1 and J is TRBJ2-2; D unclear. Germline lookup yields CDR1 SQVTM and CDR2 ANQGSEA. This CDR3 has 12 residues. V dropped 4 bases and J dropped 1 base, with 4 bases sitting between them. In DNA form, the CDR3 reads TGCAGCGTTGGAGGGAACACCGGGGAGCTGTTTTTT. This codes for CSVGGNTGELFF.

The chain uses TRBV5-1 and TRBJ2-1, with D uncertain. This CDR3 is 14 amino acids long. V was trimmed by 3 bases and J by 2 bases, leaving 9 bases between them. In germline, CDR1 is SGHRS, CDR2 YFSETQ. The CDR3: CASSSTPTYNEQFF. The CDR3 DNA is TGCGCCAGCAGCTCGACACCGACCTACAATGAGCAGTTCTTC.

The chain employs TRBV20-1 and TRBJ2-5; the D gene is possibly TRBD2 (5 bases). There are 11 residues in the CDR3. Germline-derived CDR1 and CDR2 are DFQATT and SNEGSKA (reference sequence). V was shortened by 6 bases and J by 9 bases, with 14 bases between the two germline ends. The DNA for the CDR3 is TGCAGTGCCGACACGAACGGGGCCCAGTACTTC. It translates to CSADTNGAQYF.

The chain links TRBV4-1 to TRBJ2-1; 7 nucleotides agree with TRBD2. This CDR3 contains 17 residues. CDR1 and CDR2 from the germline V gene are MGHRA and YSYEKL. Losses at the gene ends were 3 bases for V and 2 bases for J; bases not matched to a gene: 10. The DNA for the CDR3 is TGCGCCAGCAGCCACACCAGTGGCGGGAGCGCCTACAATGAGCAGTTCTTC. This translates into CASSHTSGGSAYNEQFF.

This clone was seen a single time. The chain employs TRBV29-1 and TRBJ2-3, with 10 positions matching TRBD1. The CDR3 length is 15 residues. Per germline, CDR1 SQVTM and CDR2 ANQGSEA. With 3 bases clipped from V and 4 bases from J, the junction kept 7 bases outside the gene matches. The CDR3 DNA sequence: TGCAGCGTTGATAGGGGACAGGGGTTTTCAGATACGCAGTATTTT. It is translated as CSVDRGQGFSDTQYF.

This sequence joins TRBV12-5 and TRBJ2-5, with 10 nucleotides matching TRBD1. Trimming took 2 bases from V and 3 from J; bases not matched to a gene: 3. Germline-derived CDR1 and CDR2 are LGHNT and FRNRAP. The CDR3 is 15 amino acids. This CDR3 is CASGLIGTGEETQYF. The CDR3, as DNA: TGTGCTAGTGGTTTGATTGGGACAGGGGAAGAGACCCAGTACTTC.

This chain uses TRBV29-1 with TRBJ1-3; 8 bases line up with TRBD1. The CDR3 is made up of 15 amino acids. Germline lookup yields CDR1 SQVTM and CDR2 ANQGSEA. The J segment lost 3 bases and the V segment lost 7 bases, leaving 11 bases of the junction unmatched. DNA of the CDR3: TGCAGCGCCGGTACATCAGGGGGCTATGGAAACACCATATATTTT. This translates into CSAGTSGGYGNTIYF.

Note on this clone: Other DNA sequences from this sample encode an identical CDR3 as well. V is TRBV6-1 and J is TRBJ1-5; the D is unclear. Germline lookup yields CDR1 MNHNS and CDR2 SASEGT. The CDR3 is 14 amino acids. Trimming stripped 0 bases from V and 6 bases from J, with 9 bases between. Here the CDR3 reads CASSEARGGQPQHF. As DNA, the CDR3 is TGTGCCAGCAGTGAAGCCCGGGGAGGTCAGCCCCAGCATTTT.

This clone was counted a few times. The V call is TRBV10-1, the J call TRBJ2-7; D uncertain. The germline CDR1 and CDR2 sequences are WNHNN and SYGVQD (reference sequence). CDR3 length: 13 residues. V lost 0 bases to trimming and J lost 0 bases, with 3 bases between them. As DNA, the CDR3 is TGCGCCAGCAGTGAGTCTAGCTCCTACGAGCAGTACTTC. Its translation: CASSESSSYEQYF.